The entry below gives a single T cell receptor (beta chain) sequence along with its context. CDR3 length: 12 residues. The germline gives CDR1 SEHNR, CDR2 FQNEAQ (reference sequence). The V gene lost 0 bases and the J gene lost 8 bases, with 7 bases spanning the gap. The source of the sample is a study of blood T cell repertoires in COVID-19. For the study at large: Samples representing acute and convalescent COVID-19 were sourced from the United States, Italy and Spain. PBMCs, B-cell-depleted T cells, or T cells were the source of the cDNA or gDNA that made up the material.

Study processing details: From reference gene primer amplification, estimates of nucleated cell counts were derived. TCRdb's copy holds only in-frame clones and misses some; the assay was immunoSEQ multiplex PCR. The DNA gave D and trimming, while V, J and clone size come from that table. The sample yields about 69,000 clones, almost 90% seen once. Input material: peripheral blood. The J gene is TRBJ1-2, the V gene TRBV7-9, with D tentatively TRBD1 (5 bases). This TCR was recovered from a man between 50 and 59 years old with acute or convalescent COVID-19. CDR3 in DNA: TGTGCCAGCAGCTTAGCAGGGGCCGGCTACACCTTC. This codes for CASSLAGAGYTF.